This entry features one TCR beta chain sequence. This clonotype was observed at least ten times. Its cognate antigen has yet to be identified. Base qualities are missing; no much larger clone stands one base away. Per the publication, the time point label means: persistent/refractory GD, antithyroid drugs over 5 years with positive TRAb. For both TCR sequencing and RNA sequencing, RNA was extracted from PBMCs using TRIzol. The diagnosis of Graves' disease was made according to American Thyroid Association guidelines. The patients came from an endocrinology department in Xi'an, China. From each patient, approximately 9.9 milliliters of peripheral blood was collected into an EDTA anticoagulant tube. Ficoll Paque Plus density gradient separation was used to isolate PBMCs, and no further T cell sorting was performed. An Agilent 2100 Bioanalyzer and agarose gel were used to assess RNA quality, and a NanoDrop 2000 was used to measure RNA concentration.

CDR1 and CDR2, looked up from the germline V gene, are MDHEN and SYDVKM. The V and J ends are trimmed by 1 base and 9 bases, leaving 19 bases between them. The CDR3 holds 17 amino acids from the cysteine to the phenylalanine. Only the CDR3 DNA stays, 51 bases, in frame from base 1. The sample belongs to a study of regulatory T cells in long-lasting Graves disease (dated by TCRdb to about 2021). Context from the whole study: Persistent Graves' disease was defined as antithyroid drug treatment for over 5 years with persistently positive TSH receptor autoantibodies. Antithyroid drugs had been taken for about 10.3 years on average by persistent Graves' disease patients in the clinical cohort. A total of 33 samples underwent TCR sequencing: roughly 13 from persistent and roughly 20 from newly diagnosed Graves' disease patients. This study used TCR sequencing and RNA sequencing of peripheral blood to compare persistent Graves' disease patients against newly diagnosed Graves' disease patients. The study was conducted in China and was registered as a clinical trial.

The library relied on multiplex PCR. The run used an Illumina HiSeq 4000. To build TCR beta libraries, CDR3 regions were amplified by Arm-PCR using iRepertoire HTBI primers. Before sequencing, the PCR products went through gel purification. Per the source publication's procedure: A total of roughly 65 TRBV and about 13 TRBJ segments were identified across samples and were used for gene usage analysis of CDR3 amino acid clonotypes. Filtered high-quality paired reads were merged into contigs using COPE and FqMerger. BLAST was used to align contigs to IMGT TRBV, TRBD and TRBJ reference genes, and CDR3 was defined according to IMGT. Any clonotype with a frequency above 0.1% was classified as a highly expanded clone. Shannon entropy was used to measure repertoire diversity, and the Gini coefficient was used to measure V-J evenness. A clonotype found in more than one individual was treated as public. TCRdb reworked the public reads: Q25 trimming with fastp, MiXCR clone assembly, productive beta chains retained. Entries are consolidated by CDR3 protein sequence, retaining the most common genes and DNA. What appears here as the V and J calls and clone size reflects TCRdb's work, not the paper's. Present in this sample are 350,000 to 500,000 distinct CDR3 sequences, approximately 22% of which were seen just once. The ten most abundant clones make up roughly an eighth of the sample.

The study at large found these results: More public clonotypes were shared among persistent patients (under 3,000) than among newly diagnosed patients (under 1,000). Compared with newly diagnosed patients, persistent Graves' disease patients had lower TCR Shannon entropy and fewer highly expanded clones, which suggests clonal expansion. Only peripheral blood was studied, because thyroid tissue, the primary lesion, was inaccessible. The authors noted that the small sample size was a limitation that may lower accuracy. Sequencing and analysis were limited to the TCR beta chain. Persistent disease showed preferential use of TRBV28, TRBJ1-2 and TRBJ2-5, whereas newly diagnosed disease favored TRBV20-1 and TRBJ2-1.

Sequences were derived from peripheral blood mononuclear cells (PBMCs), sampled when the disease was refractory, from a patient treated with antithyroid drugs. The source of this sequence is a female donor with Graves disease. The chain joins TRBV28 to TRBJ1-6; TRBD1 is a possible D gene, resting on 5 matching bases. CDR3 region: CASSLSRSGTLASPLHF. The nucleotides read TGTGCCAGCAGTTTATCGCGGTCCGGGACGTTGGCTTCACCCCTCCACTTT.